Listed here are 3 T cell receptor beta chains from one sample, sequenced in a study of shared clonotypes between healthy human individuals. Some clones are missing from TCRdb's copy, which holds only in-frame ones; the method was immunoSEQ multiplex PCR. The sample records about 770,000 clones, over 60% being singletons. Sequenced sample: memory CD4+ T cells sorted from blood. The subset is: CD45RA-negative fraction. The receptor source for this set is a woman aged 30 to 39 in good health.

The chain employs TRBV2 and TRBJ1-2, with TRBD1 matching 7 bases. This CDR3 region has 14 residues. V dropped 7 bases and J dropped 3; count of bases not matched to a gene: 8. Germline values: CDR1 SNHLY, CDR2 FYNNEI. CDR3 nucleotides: TGTGCCAGCACACCGACAGGGTTCGACTATGGCTACACCTTC. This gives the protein CASTPTGFDYGYTF.

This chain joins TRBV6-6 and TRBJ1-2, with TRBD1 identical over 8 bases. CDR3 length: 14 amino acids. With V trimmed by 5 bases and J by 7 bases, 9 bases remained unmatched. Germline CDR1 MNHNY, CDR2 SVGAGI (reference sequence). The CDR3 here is CASSTGQGSSGYTF. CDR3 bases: TGTGCCAGCAGTACAGGACAGGGAAGTAGTGGCTACACCTTC.

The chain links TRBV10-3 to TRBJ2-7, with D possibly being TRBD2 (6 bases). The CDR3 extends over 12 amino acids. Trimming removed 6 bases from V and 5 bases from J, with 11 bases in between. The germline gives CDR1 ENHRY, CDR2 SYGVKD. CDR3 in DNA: TGTGCCATCAGCCAGACTAGTCACGAGCAGTACTTC. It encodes CAISQTSHEQYF.